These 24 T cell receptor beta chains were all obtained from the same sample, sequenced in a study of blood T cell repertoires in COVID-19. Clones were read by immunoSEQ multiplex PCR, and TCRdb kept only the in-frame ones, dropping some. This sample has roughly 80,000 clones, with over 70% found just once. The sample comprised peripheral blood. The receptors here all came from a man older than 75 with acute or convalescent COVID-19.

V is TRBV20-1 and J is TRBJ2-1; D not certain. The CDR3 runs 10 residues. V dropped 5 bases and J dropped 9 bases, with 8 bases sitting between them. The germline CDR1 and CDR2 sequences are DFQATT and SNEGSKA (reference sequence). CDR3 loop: CSAPRGEQFF. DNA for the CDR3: TGCAGTGCTCCAAGAGGTGAGCAGTTCTTC.

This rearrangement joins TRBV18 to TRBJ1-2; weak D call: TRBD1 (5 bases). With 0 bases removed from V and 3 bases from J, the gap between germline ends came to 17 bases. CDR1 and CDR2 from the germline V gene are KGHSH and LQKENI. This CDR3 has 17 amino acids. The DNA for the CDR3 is TGTGCCAGCTCACCACCGAACGGGGGTGCGACAGACTATGGCTACACCTTC. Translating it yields CASSPPNGGATDYGYTF.

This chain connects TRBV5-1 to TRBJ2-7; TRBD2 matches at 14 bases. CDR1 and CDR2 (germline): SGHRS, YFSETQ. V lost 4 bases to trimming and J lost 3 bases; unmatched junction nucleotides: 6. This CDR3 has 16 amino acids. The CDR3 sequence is CASSPGTSGGLYEQYF. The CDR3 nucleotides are TGCGCCAGCAGCCCAGGGACTAGCGGGGGACTCTACGAGCAGTACTTC. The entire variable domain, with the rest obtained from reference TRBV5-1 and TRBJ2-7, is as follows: KAGVTQTPRYLIKTRGQQVTLSCSPISGHRSVSWYQQTPGQGLQFLFEYFSETQRNKGNFPGRFSGRQFSNSRSEMNVSTLELGDSALYLCASSPGTSGGLYEQYFGPGTRLTVT.

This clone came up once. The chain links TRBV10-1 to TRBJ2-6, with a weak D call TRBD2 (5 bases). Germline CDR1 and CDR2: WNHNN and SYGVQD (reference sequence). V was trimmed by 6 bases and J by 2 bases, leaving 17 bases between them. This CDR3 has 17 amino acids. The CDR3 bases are TGCGCCAGCAGCGCGGGCAGTGGAGAGGCTGGGGCCAACGTCCTGACTTTC. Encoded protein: CASSAGSGEAGANVLTF.

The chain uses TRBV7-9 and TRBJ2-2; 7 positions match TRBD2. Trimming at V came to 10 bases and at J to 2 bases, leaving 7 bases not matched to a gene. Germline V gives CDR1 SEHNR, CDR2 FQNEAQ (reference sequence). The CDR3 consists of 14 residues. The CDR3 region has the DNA TGTGCCACCCTTGGGGAGGGTAACACCGGGGAGCTGTTTTTT. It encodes CATLGEGNTGELFF.

The CDR3 DNA reads as TGTGCCAGCAGTCTTCTAGCGGGGGGGATCTACGAGCAGTACTTC. Amino acid sequence: CASSLLAGGIYEQYF. The chain has TRBV2 and TRBJ2-7; 12 nucleotides agree with TRBD2. Germline CDR1 is SNHLY and CDR2 is FYNNEI. V shed 5 bases, J shed 3 bases, and the junction held 5 bases outside the gene matches. The CDR3 totals 15 residues. Full variable domain (remainder filled in from reference TRBV2 and TRBJ2-7): EPEVTQTPSHQVTQMGQEVILRCVPISNHLYFYWYRQILGQKVEFLVSFYNNEISEKSEIFDDQFSVERPDGSNFTLKIRSTKLEDSAMYFCASSLLAGGIYEQYFGPGTRLTVT.

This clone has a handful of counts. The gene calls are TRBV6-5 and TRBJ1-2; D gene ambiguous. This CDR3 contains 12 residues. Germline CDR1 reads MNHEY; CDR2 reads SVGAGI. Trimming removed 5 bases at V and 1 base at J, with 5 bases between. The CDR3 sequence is CASSRDNYGYTF. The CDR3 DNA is TGTGCCAGCAGTCGGGATAACTATGGCTACACCTTC.

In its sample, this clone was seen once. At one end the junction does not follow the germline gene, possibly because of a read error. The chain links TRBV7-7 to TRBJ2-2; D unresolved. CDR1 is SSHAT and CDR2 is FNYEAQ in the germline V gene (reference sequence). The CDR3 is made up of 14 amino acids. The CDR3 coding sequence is TGTGCTAGCAGCTTGGCAGGATTAACCGGGGAGCTGTTTTTT. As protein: CASSLAGLTGELFF. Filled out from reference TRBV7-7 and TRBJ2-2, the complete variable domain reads GAGVSQSPRYKVTKRGQDVTLRCDPISSHATLYWYQQALGQGPEFLTYFNYEAQPDKSGLPSDRFSAERPEGSISTLTIQRTEQRDSAMYRCASSLAGLTGELFFGEGSRLTVL.

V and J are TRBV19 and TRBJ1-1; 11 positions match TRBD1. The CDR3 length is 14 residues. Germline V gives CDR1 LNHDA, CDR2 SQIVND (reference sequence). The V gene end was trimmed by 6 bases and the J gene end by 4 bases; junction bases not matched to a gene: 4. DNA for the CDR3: TGTGCCAGTAGCGAGGACAGGGGGCCCACTGAAGCTTTCTTT. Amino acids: CASSEDRGPTEAFF.

This CDR3 is CASSLNRWGENEQFF. Written as DNA, the CDR3 is TGCGCCAGCAGCTTGAATAGGTGGGGAGAGAATGAGCAGTTCTTC. J is TRBJ2-1 and V is TRBV5-1; perhaps TRBD2 as D (5 bases). CDR1 and CDR2 (germline): SGHRS, YFSETQ. The CDR3 has 15 amino acids. Trimming took 1 base from V and 7 from J, leaving 15 bases between them.

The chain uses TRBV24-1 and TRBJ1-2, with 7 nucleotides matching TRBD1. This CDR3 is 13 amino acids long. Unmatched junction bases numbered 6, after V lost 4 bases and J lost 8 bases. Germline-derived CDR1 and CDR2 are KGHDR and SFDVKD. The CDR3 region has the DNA TGTGCCACCAGTGACGGGACAGAGGAGGGCTACACCTTC. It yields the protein CATSDGTEEGYTF.

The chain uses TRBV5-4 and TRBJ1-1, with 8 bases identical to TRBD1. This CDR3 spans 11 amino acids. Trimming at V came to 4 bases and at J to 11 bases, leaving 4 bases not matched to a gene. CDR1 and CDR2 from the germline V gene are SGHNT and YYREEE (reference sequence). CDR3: CASSKDRVAFF. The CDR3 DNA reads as TGTGCCAGCAGCAAGGACAGGGTCGCTTTCTTT.

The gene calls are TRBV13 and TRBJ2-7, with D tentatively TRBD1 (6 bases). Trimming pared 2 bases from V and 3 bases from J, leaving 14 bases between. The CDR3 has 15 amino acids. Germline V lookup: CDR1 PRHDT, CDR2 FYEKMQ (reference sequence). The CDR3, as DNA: TGTGCCAGCAGCTTAAAATTGACAGGACGCTACGAGCAGTACTTC. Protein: CASSLKLTGRYEQYF.

CDR3: CASSWQANTEAFF. DNA for the CDR3: TGCGCCAGCAGCTGGCAGGCGAACACTGAAGCTTTCTTT. The rearrangement links TRBV5-1 to TRBJ1-1; D not certain. This CDR3 comprises 13 residues. Trimming took off 3 bases at V and 1 base at J, with 7 bases between the two ends. The germline V gene has CDR1 SGHRS and CDR2 YFSETQ.

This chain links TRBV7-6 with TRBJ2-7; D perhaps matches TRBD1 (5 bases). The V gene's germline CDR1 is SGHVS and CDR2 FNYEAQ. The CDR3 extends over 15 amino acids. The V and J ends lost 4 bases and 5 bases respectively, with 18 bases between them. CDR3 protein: CASSWGVDLLDEQYF. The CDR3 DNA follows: TGTGCCAGCAGCTGGGGCGTAGACCTCTTGGACGAGCAGTACTTC.

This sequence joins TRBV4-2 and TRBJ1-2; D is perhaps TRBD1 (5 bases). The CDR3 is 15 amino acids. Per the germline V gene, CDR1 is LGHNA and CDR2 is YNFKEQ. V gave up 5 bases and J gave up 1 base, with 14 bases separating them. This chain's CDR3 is CASSVDRTFNYGYTF. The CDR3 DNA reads TGTGCCAGCAGCGTCGACCGGACATTTAACTATGGCTACACCTTC.

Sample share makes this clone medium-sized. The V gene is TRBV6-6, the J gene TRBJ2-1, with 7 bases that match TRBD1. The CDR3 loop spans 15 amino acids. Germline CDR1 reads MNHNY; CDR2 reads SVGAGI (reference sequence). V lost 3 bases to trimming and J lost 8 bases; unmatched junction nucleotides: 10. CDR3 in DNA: TGTGCCAGCAGTTATATGGGACAGAGGGGCGATGAGCAGTTCTTC. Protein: CASSYMGQRGDEQFF.

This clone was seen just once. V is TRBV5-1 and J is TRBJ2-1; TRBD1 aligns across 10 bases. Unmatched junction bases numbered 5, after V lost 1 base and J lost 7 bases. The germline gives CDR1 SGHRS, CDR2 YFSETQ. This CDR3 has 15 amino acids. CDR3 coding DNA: TGCGCCAGCAGCTTGACCCCGGGACAGGGGAATGAGCAGTTCTTC. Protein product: CASSLTPGQGNEQFF.

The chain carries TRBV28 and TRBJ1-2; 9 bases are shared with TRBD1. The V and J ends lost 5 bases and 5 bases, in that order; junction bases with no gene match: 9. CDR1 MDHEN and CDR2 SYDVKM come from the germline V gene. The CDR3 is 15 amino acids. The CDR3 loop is CASSPGQGGIYGYTF. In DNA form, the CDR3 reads TGTGCCAGCAGTCCGGGACAGGGTGGGATTTATGGCTACACCTTC.

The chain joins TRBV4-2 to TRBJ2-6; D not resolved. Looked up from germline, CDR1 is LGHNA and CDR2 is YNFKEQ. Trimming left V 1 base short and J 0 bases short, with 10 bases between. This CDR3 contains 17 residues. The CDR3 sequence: CASSQGDSYSGANVLTF. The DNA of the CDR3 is TGTGCCAGCAGCCAAGGTGACTCCTACTCTGGGGCCAACGTCCTGACTTTC.

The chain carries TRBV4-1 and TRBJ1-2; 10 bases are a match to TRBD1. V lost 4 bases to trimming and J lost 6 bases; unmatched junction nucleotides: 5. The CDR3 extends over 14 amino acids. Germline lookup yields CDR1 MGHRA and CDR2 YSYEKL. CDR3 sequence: CASSLSTGGNGYTF. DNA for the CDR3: TGCGCCAGCAGCCTTTCGACAGGGGGCAATGGCTACACCTTC.

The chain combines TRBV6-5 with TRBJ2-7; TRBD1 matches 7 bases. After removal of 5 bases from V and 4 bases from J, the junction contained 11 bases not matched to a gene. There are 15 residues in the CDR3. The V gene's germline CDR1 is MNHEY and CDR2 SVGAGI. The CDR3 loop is CASSNPGQGEYEQYF. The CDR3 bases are TGTGCCAGCAGTAATCCTGGGCAGGGGGAATACGAGCAGTACTTC.

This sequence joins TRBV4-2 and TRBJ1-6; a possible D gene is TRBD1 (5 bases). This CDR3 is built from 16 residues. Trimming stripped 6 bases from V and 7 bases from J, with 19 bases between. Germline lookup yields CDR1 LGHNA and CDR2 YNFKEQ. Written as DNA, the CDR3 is TGTGCCAGCAGACAGGAGAACCGGGCCTTGAATTCACCCCTCCACTTT. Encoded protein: CASRQENRALNSPLHF.

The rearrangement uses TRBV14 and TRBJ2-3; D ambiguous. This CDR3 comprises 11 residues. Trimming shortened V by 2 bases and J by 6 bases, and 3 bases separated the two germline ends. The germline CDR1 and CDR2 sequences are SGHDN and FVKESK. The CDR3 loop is CASSQYDTQYF. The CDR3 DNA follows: TGTGCCAGCAGCCAATATGATACGCAGTATTTT.